This T cell receptor beta chain was sequenced for a study of blood T cells in healthy people across ages. The use of a sample-barcoded 5' primer and a J-beta primer mix characterized a second PCR of roughly 6 to 12 cycles. Researchers report that a template-switch adaptor with 12 random nucleotides tagged each cDNA molecule. MiXCR, run by TCRdb on the 5' RACE reads, gives a single entry per CDR3 protein. The data hold around 580,000 distinct CDR3 sequences, with around half observed a single time. The CDR3 is 16 amino acids. The germline CDR1 and CDR2 sequences are KGHDR and SFDVKD. A minimum of 6 million PBMCs was isolated per sample. Study-wide results and limits: Getting older went along with TCR beta diversity per million T cells dropping roughly linearly. The unknown donor CMV status may have confounded expanded clonotype changes.

On this clonotype itself: The antigen is not known. One end of the junction fails to match germline, which may point to a read error.

The source of this sequence is a man older than 75 in good health. The chain is built from TRBV24-1 and TRBJ2-1; 7 bases are a match to TRBD2. Source material: blood. The CDR3 DNA reads as TGTGCCACCAGTCCTACCCCTAGCGGCACCTACAAGGAGCAGTTCTTC. Amino acids: CATSPTPSGTYKEQFF.